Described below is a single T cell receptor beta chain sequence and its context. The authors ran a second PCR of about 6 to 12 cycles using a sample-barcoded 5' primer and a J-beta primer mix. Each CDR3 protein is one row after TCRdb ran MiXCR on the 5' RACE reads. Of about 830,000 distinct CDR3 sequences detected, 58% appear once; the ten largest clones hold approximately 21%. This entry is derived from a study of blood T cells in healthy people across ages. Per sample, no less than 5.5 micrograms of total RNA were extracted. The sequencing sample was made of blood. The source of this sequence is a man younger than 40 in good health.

The CDR3 reads CSARGDRYNEQFF. CDR3 DNA: TGCAGTGCTAGAGGGGACAGGTACAATGAGCAGTTCTTC. The rearrangement links TRBV20-1 to TRBJ2-1; 8 nucleotides agree with TRBD1. V dropped 1 base and J dropped 4; count of bases not matched to a gene: 0. Looked up from germline, CDR1 is DFQATT and CDR2 is SNEGSKA (reference sequence). The CDR3 has 13 residues.